The clone carrying this T cell receptor beta chain was seen ten or more times. With 0 bases clipped from V and 5 bases from J, the junction kept 7 bases outside the gene matches. Germline V CDR1 and CDR2: SGHTS, YDEGEE. CDR3 length equals 17 residues. The diagnostic basis comprised clinical symptoms, serum thyroxine and TRAb, thyroid ultrasound and orbital computed tomography. The record originates from a study of T cells in Graves' hyperthyroidism and ophthalmopathy. Amplified TCR beta CDR3 regions came from RNA transcripts. A set of HTBI primers served as the primers for a first-round RT-PCR of the TCR CDR3. In TCRdb, the multiplex PCR reads were re-called with MiXCR into one record per CDR3 protein. The table includes about 500,000 distinct CDR3 sequences, approximately 15% detected once.

The sequence was obtained from a woman younger than 35 with Graves' hyperthyroidism. Input material: blood. The V gene is TRBV5-8, the J gene TRBJ2-1; 11 nucleotides match TRBD2. The CDR3 DNA reads as TGTGCCAGCAGCTTGGGACTAGCGGGGCCTAGGGACAATGAGCAGTTCTTC. It encodes CASSLGLAGPRDNEQFF.